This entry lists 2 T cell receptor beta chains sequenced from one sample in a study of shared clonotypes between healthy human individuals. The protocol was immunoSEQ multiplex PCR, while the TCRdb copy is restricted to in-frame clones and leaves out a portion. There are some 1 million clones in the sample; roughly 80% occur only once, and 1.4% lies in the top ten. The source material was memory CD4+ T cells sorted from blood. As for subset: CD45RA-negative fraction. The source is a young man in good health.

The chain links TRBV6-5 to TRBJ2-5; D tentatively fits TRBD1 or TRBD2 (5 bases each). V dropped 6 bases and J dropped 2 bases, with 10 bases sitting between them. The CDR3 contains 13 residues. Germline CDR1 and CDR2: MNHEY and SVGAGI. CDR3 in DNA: TGTGCCAGCAGGTCGGGGCCACAAGAGACCCAGTACTTC. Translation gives CASRSGPQETQYF.

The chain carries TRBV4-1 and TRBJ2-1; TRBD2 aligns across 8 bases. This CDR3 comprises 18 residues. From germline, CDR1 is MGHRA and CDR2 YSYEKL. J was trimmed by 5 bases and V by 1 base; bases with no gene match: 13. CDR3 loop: CASSQGVSGTRPDNEQFF. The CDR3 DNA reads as TGCGCCAGCAGCCAAGGAGTCTCGGGGACTAGGCCCGACAATGAGCAGTTCTTC.